The 8 T cell receptor beta chains below were found in one sample sequenced in a study of blood T cell repertoires in COVID-19. Data came from immunoSEQ multiplex PCR; TCRdb stores just in-frame clones and leaves some out. The sample lists about 74,000 clones, about 90% occurring once. Sequenced: peripheral blood. These receptors were obtained from a woman of 80 years or more with active or convalescent COVID-19.

CDR3 DNA: TGTGCCAGCAGCTCACAAGGGGTCCGGAACACTGAAGCTTTCTTT. Protein: CASSSQGVRNTEAFF. This chain links TRBV5-6 with TRBJ1-1, with D possibly being TRBD1 (5 bases). The CDR3 runs to 15 residues. Germline V gene lookup returns CDR1 SGHDT and CDR2 YYEEEE. V was trimmed by 3 bases and J by 1 base, leaving 13 bases between them.

The rearrangement links TRBV5-5 to TRBJ2-5, with 9 bases matching TRBD2. CDR1 is SGHKS, CDR2 YYEKEE, per germline (reference sequence). V dropped 0 bases and J dropped 2; count of bases not matched to a gene: 11. The CDR3 spans 18 residues. This CDR3 reads CASSLGVAGASIQETQYF. Here the CDR3 DNA reads TGTGCCAGCAGCTTGGGGGTAGCGGGGGCCTCAATTCAAGAGACCCAGTACTTC.

The CDR3 coding sequence is TGTGCCTGGAGTCGACAGGGCGGGTATGGCTACACCTTC. Translation gives CAWSRQGGYGYTF. V usage is TRBV30 and J usage is TRBJ1-2; 7 bases map to TRBD1. Germline V lookup: CDR1 GTSNPN, CDR2 SVGIG (reference sequence). J was trimmed by 5 bases and V by 2 bases; bases with no gene match: 5. The CDR3 consists of 13 residues.

The chain uses TRBV2 and TRBJ1-1; D gene unclear. V was cut by 4 bases and J by 3 bases, with 9 bases left in between. Germline V gene data show CDR1 as SNHLY and CDR2 as FYNNEI. The CDR3 length is 13 residues. CDR3 coding DNA: TGTGCCAGCAGTGCGGGGAGCGACACTGAAGCTTTCTTT. Encoded protein: CASSAGSDTEAFF.

This clone was seen only a few times. This sequence joins TRBV25-1 and TRBJ1-1, with D hard to call. Trimming took off 2 bases at V and 5 bases at J, with 21 bases between the two ends. Germline CDR1 MGHDK, CDR2 SYGVNS. The length of the CDR3 is 17 residues. The CDR3 sequence is CASSEHGRNRGRTEAFF. CDR3 in DNA: TGTGCCAGCAGTGAACACGGCCGGAACCGGGGTCGGACTGAAGCTTTCTTT.

V and J are TRBV4-3 and TRBJ2-2, with TRBD1 matching 9 bases. CDR1 and CDR2 from the germline V gene are LGHNA and YSLEER. The trim removed 4 bases at V and 6 bases at J, leaving 9 bases unmatched. This CDR3 has 16 residues. The CDR3 bases are TGCGCCAGCAGCCTAGAACCGGGACAGGGTCCCGGGGAGCTGTTTTTT. Translating gives CASSLEPGQGPGELFF.

The J gene is TRBJ2-7, the V gene TRBV6-2 or TRBV6-3; perhaps TRBD2 as D (6 bases). Trimming pared 4 bases from V and 4 bases from J, leaving 17 bases between. The CDR3 has 15 residues. Germline V gene lookup returns CDR1 MNHEY and CDR2 SVGEGT. The CDR3 sequence: CASSSGTSLGYEQYF. The CDR3 coding sequence is TGTGCCAGCAGTTCCGGGACTTCTCTTGGGTACGAGCAGTACTTC.

The genes are TRBV19 and TRBJ1-5; 9 nucleotides agree with TRBD1. The V segment lost 3 bases and the J segment 4 bases; nucleotides outside the gene matches: 7. The CDR3 totals 16 residues. Per the germline V gene, CDR1 is LNHDA and CDR2 is SQIVND (reference sequence). CDR3 region: CASSMEDRGYNQPQHF. The CDR3 coding sequence is TGTGCCAGTAGTATGGAGGACAGGGGCTATAATCAGCCCCAGCATTTT.